Listed below are T cell receptor beta chains from one sample, sequenced in a study of radiation and T cells in renal cell carcinoma. Here immunoSEQ multiplex PCR was the method, and the copy in TCRdb shows in-frame clones only, minus some. The sample carries approximately 140,000 clones, roughly nine tenths recorded once. The sample here was blood, taken from a patient whose treatment included radiotherapy and nephrectomy. The receptors were gathered from a woman between 65 and 79 years old with renal cell carcinoma. Each CDR3 is given with its conserved first and last residue. D genes are given only for firm matches. The size field is filled for only some rows; it gives once, few, many or a size class.

NA	TRBV7-8	TRBJ1-1	NA	TGTGCCAGCAGCCCGGACACTGAAGCTTTCTTT	CASSPDTEAFF
TRBD2	TRBV28	TRBJ2-3	once	TGTGCCAGCAGCGCTAGCGGGGGGACCACAGATACGCAGTATTTT	CASSASGGTTDTQYF
NA	TRBV6-1	TRBJ1-2	NA	TGTGCCAGCGACAAACTTGGGGAGAGGGGCTACACCTTC	CASDKLGERGYTF
NA	TRBV5-4	TRBJ1-1	few	TGTGCCAGCAGCTGGGGCAGCCAAATGAACACTGAAGCTTTCTTT	CASSWGSQMNTEAFF
TRBD2	TRBV5-6	TRBJ2-5	NA	TGTGCCAGCAGCTCGGGGGGGCGTGAGACCCAGTACTTC	CASSSGGRETQYF
TRBD2	TRBV10-2	TRBJ2-1	NA	TGCGCCAGCTTGAAACTAGCGGGGAACTACAATGAGCAGTTCTTC	CASLKLAGNYNEQFF
NA	TRBV30	TRBJ1-1	NA	TGTGCCTGGAGTGTAGTGGGGGGGAGGGCTTTCTTT	CAWSVVGGRAFF
NA	TRBV2	TRBJ1-3	NA	TGTGCCAGCAGTGAAGGGAACCAGGGACGGGGAGCTGGAAACACCATATATTTT	CASSEGNQGRGAGNTIYF
NA	TRBV18	TRBJ1-5	NA	TGTGCCAGCTCACCACTTAAAGATAATCAGCCCCAGCATTTT	CASSPLKDNQPQHF
NA	TRBV29-1	TRBJ2-1	NA	TGCAGCGTTGAACTAGGGGGGGTTGGTGAGCAGTTCTTC	CSVELGGVGEQFF
NA	TRBV18	TRBJ2-5	NA	TGTGCCAGCTCGCCCGACGGTATCCAAGAGACCCAGTACTTC	CASSPDGIQETQYF
NA	TRBV19	TRBJ1-1	NA	TGTGCCAGTAGTATCACCCCCCACCCTGAAGCTTTCTTT	CASSITPHPEAFF
NA	TRBV11-1	TRBJ1-2	NA	TGTGCCAGCAGCCCAAGGGTGAAGGGCCCTAACTATGGCTACACCTTC	CASSPRVKGPNYGYTF
NA	TRBV7-3	TRBJ1-1	NA	TGTGCCAGCAGCTATGGGGGTGAGAGTACTGAAGCTTTCTTT	CASSYGGESTEAFF
NA	TRBV27	TRBJ2-7	NA	TGTGCCAGCAGTTCTCGGGCTGGACGTGAGGGTGAGCAGTACTTC	CASSSRAGREGEQYF
TRBD1	TRBV4-1	TRBJ1-4	once	TGCGCCAGCAGCCAAACGACAGGGGGCGAAGCTAATGAAAAACTGTTTTTT	CASSQTTGGEANEKLFF
TRBD1	TRBV7-2	TRBJ1-5	once	TGTGCCAGCAGCGGGGGGACAGGCAATCAGCCCCAGCATTTT	CASSGGTGNQPQHF
NA	TRBV27	TRBJ1-1	NA	TGTGCCAGCAGTTTATTGGCGAACACTGAAGCTTTCTTT	CASSLLANTEAFF
TRBD2	TRBV4-1	TRBJ2-1	NA	TGCGCCAGCAGCCAAGATGGGACTAGGGACAATGAGCAGTTCTTC	CASSQDGTRDNEQFF
NA	TRBV4-2	TRBJ2-1	NA	TGTGCCAGCAGCCAAGATACTAGACCCCAGTTCTTC	CASSQDTRPQFF
NA	TRBV28	TRBJ1-5	NA	TGTGCCAGCAGTTCTCCGGAGGAGGGCCAGCCCCAGCATTTT	CASSSPEEGQPQHF
NA	TRBV7-9	TRBJ1-6	NA	TGTGCCAGCAGCTTAGGCGGGGGTGGTAATTCACCCCTCCACTTT	CASSLGGGGNSPLHF
NA	TRBV4-2	TRBJ1-2	NA	TGTGCCAGCAGCCAAGGAGCTTCCAGTAACTATGGCTACACCTTC	CASSQGASSNYGYTF
NA	TRBV18	TRBJ1-4	NA	TGTGCCAGCTCACCGGGGCCTGATTCTAATGAAAAACTGTTTTTT	CASSPGPDSNEKLFF
TRBD2	TRBV25-1	TRBJ2-2	NA	TGTGCCAGCAGTGTGGCGGGGGTGCCGAACACCGGGGAGCTGTTTTTT	CASSVAGVPNTGELFF
NA	TRBV6-1	TRBJ1-1	NA	TGTGCCAGCAGTAGACGAGGGGAAGCTTTCTTT	CASSRRGEAFF
TRBD2	TRBV30	TRBJ2-7	NA	TGTGCCTGGAGTGTACGCGTCGGCGGGGGGGCAGGCGAGCAGTACTTC	CAWSVRVGGGAGEQYF
TRBD1	TRBV6-5	TRBJ1-5	NA	TGTGCCAGCAGTGTGGGACAGGGTAGCAATCAGCCCCAGCATTTT	CASSVGQGSNQPQHF
NA	TRBV5-4	TRBJ2-6	NA	TGTGCCAGCAGCCTCGGGGCCTCTGGGGCCAACGTCCTGACTTTC	CASSLGASGANVLTF
TRBD2	TRBV4-2	TRBJ2-7	NA	TGTGCCAGCAGCCAAGATGGGACTAGCGGCTCCTACGAGCAGTACTTC	CASSQDGTSGSYEQYF
NA	TRBV28	TRBJ2-2	NA	TGTGCCAGCAGTGTCCAGGCCGGGGAGCTGTTTTTT	CASSVQAGELFF
NA	TRBV19	TRBJ2-1	NA	TGTGCCAGTACCGCTAGGGATGAGCAGTTCTTC	CASTARDEQFF
NA	TRBV2	TRBJ2-5	once	TGTGCCAGCAGGACCTCGGAGAGAGCCCAGTACTTC	CASRTSERAQYF
NA	TRBV7-9	TRBJ2-4	few	TGTGCCAGCAGCTTAAGTTCAAGCCAGTACTTC	CASSLSSSQYF
TRBD1	TRBV5-6	TRBJ2-3	NA	TGTGCCAGCAGCCGGGGACAGGGTTTGTCGGATACGCAGTATTTT	CASSRGQGLSDTQYF
NA	TRBV7-2	TRBJ2-2	NA	TGTGCCAGCAGCTTAGGCCTAGCTAGATGGTCCGGGGAGCTGTTTTTT	CASSLGLARWSGELFF